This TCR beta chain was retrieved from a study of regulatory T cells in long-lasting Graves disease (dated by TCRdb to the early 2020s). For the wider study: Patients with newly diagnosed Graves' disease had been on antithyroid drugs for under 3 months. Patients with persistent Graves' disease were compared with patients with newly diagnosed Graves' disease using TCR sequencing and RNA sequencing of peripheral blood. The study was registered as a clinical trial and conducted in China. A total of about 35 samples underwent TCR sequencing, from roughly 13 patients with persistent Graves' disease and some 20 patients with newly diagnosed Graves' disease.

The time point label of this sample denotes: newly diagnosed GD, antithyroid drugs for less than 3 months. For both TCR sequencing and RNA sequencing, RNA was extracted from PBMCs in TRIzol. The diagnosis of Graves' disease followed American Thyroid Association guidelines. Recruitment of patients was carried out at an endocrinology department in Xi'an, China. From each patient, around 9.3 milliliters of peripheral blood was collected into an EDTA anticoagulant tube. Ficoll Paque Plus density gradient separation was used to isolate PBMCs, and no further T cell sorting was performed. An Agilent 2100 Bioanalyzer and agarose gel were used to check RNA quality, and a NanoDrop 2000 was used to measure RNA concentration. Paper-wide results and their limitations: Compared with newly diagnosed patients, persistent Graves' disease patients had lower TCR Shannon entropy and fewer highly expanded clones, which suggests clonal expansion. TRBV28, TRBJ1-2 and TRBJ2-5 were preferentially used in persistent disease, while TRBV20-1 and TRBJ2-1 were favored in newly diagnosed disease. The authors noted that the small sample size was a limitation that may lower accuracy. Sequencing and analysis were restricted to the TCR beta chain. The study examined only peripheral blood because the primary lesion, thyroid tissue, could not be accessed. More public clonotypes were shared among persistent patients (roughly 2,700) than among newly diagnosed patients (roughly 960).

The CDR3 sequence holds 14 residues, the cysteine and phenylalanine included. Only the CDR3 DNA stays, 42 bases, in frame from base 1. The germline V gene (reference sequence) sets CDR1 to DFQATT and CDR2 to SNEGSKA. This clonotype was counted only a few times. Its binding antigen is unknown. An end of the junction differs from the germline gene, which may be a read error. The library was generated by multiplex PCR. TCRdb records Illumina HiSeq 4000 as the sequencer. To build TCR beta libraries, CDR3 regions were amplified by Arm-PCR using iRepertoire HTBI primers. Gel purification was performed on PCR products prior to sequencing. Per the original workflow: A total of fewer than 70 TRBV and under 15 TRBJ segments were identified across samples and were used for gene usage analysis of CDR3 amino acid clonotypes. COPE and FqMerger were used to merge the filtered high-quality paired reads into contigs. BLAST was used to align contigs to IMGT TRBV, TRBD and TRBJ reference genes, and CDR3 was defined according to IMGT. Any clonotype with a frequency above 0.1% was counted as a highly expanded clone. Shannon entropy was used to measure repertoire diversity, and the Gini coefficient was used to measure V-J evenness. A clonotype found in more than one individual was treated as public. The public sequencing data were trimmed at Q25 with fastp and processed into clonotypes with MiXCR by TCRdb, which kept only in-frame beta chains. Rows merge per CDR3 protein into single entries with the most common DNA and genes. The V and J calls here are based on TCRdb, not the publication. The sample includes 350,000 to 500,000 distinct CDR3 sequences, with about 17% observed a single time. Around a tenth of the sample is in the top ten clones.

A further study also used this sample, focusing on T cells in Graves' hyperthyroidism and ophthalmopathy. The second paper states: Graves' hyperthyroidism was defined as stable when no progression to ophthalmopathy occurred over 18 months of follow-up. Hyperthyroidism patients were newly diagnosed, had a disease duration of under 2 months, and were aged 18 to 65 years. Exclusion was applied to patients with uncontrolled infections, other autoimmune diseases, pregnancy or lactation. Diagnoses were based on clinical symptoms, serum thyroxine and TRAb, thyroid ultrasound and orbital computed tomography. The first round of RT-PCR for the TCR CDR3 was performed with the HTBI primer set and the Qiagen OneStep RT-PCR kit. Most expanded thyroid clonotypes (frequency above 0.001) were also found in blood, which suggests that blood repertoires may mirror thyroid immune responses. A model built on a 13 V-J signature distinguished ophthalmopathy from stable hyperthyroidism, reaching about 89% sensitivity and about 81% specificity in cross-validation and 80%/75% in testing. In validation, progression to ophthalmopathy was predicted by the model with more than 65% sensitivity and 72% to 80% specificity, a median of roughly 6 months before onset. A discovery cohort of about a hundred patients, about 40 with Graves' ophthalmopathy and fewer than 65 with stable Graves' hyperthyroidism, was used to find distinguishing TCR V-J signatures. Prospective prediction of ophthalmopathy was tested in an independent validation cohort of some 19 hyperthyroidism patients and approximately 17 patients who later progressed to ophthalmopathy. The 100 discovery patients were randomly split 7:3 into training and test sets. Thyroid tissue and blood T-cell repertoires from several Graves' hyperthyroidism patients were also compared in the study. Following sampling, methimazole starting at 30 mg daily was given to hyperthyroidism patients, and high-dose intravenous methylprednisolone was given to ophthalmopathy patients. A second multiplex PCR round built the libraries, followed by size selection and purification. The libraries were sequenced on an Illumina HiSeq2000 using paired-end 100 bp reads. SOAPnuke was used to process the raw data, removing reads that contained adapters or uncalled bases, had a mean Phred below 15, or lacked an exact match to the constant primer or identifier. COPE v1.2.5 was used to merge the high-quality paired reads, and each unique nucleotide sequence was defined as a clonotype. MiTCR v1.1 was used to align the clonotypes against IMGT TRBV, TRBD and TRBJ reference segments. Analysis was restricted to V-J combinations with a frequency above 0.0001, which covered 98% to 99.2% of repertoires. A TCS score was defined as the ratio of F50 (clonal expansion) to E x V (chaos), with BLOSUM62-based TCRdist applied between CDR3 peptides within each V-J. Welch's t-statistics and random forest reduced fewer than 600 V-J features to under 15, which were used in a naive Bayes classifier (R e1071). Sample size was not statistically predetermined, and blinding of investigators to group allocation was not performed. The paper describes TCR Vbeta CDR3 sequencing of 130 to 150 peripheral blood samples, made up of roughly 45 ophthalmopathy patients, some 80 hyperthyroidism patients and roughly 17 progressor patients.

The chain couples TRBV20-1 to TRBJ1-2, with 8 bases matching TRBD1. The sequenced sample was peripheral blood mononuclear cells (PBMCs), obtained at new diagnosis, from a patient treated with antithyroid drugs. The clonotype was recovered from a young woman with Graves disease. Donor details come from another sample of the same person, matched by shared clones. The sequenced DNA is TGCAGTGTTAGAGGACAGGGCGGCTCCTATGGCTACACCTTC. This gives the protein CSVRGQGGSYGYTF.